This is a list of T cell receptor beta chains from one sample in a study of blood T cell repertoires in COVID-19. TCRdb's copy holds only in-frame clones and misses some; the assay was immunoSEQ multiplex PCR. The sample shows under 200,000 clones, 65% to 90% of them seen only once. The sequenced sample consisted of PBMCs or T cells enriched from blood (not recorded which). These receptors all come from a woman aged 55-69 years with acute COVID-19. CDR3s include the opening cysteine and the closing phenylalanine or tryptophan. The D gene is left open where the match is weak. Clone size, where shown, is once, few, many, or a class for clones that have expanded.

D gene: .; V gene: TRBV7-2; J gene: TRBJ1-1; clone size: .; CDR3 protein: CASSLDRNTEAFF; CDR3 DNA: TGTGCCAGCAGCTTAGACAGGAACACTGAAGCTTTCTTT
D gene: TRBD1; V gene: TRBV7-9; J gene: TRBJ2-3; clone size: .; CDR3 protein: CASTTQGGTDTQYF; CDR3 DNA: TGTGCCAGCACAACACAGGGGGGCACAGATACGCAGTATTTT
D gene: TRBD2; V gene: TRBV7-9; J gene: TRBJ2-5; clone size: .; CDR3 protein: CASIQGASGETQYF; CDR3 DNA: TGTGCCAGCATTCAAGGAGCTAGCGGAGAGACCCAGTACTTC
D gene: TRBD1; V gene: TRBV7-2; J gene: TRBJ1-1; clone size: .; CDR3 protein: CATTGGTGGTLRAFF; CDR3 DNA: TGTGCCACCACAGGGGGCACCGGGGGAACTTTAAGAGCTTTCTTT
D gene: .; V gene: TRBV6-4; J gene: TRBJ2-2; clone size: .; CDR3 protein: CASSALGLTSTGTGELFF; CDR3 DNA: TGTGCCAGCAGTGCCTTGGGACTTACCTCGACGGGAACCGGGGAGCTGTTTTTT
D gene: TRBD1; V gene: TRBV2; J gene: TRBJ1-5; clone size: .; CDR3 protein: CASSEGDSNQPQHF; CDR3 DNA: TGTGCCAGCAGTGAGGGGGACAGTAATCAGCCCCAGCATTTT
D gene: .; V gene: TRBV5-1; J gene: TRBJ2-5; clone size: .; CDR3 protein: CASSLGPAEETQYF; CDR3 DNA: TGCGCCAGCAGCTTGGGCCCAGCGGAAGAGACCCAGTACTTC
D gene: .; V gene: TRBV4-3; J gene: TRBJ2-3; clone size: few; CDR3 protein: CASSQERGRSTDTQYF; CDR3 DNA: TGCGCCAGCAGCCAAGAGCGGGGGCGGAGCACAGATACGCAGTATTTT
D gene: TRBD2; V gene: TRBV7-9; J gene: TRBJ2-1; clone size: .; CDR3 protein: CASSLTPSGGARNEQFF; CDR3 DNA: TGTGCCAGCAGCTTAACCCCTAGCGGGGGGGCGCGGAATGAGCAGTTCTTC
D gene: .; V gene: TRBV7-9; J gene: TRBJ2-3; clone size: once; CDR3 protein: CASSLSSGSTDTQYF; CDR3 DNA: TGTGCCAGCAGCCTTTCAAGCGGGAGCACAGATACGCAGTATTTT
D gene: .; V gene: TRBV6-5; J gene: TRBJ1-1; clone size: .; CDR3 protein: CASRTGIAVHTEAFF; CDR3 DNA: TGTGCCAGCAGAACAGGGATTGCGGTTCACACTGAAGCTTTCTTT
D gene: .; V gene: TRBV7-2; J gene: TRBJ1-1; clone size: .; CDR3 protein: CASSQYGGTEAFF; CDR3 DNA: TGTGCCAGCAGCCAATACGGGGGTACTGAAGCTTTCTTT
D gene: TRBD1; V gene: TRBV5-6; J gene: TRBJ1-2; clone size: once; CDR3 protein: CASSSGQVSYGYTF; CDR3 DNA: TGTGCCAGCAGCTCGGGACAGGTAAGCTATGGCTACACCTTC
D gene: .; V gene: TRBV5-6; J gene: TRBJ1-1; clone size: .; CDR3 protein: CASSSTGDGDTEAFF; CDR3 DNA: TGTGCCAGCAGCTCAACGGGGGATGGGGACACTGAAGCTTTCTTT
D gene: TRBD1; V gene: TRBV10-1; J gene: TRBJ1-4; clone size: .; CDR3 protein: CASSESMTGDEKLFF; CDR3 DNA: TGCGCCAGCAGTGAGTCGATGACAGGGGATGAAAAACTGTTTTTT
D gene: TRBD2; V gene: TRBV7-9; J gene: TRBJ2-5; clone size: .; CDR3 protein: CASSLKGTSGVTFQETQYF; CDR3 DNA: TGTGCCAGCAGCTTAAAAGGGACTAGCGGGGTTACCTTTCAAGAGACCCAGTACTTC
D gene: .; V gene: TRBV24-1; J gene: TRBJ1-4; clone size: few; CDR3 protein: CATSPTGSNEKLFF; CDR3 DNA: TGTGCCACCAGTCCTACAGGGTCTAATGAAAAACTGTTTTTT
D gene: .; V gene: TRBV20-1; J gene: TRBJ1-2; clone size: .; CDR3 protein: CSASSGSRGYTF; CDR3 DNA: TGCAGTGCTAGTAGCGGGTCGAGGGGCTACACCTTC
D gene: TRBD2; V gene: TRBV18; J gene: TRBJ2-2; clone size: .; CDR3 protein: CASSPTLAVEAGELFF; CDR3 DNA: TGTGCCAGCTCACCAACCCTAGCGGTAGAGGCCGGGGAGCTGTTTTTT
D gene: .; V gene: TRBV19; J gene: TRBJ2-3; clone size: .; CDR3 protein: CASKYAPERDTQYF; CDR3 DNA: TGTGCCAGTAAATACGCACCGGAGAGAGATACGCAGTATTTT
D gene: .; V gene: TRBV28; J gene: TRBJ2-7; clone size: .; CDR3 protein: CASSNHRETYEQYF; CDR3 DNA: TGTGCCAGCAGTAATCACAGGGAAACCTACGAGCAGTACTTC
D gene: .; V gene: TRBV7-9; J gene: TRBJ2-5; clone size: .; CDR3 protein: CASSGETQYF; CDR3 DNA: TGTGCCAGCTCGGGGGAGACCCAGTACTTC
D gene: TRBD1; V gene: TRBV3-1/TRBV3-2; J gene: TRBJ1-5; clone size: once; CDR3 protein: CASSHGTVNQPQHF; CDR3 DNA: TGTGCCAGCAGCCACGGGACAGTCAATCAGCCCCAGCATTTT
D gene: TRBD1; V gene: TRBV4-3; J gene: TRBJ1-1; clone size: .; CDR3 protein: CASSQVQGVNTEAFF; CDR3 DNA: TGCGCCAGCAGCCAAGTACAGGGGGTGAACACTGAAGCTTTCTTT
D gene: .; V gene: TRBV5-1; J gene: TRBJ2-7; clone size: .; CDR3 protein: CASSLGQGFNEQYF; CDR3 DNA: TGCGCCAGCAGCTTGGGGCAGGGGTTTAACGAGCAGTACTTC
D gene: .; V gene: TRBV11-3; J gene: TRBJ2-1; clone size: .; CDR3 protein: CASSLEGRGSSSYNEQFF; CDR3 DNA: TGTGCCAGCAGCTTAGAAGGTCGGGGGTCTTCCTCCTACAATGAGCAGTTCTTC
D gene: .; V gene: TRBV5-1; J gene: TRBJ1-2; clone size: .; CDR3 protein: CASSLGQANYGYTF; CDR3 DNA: TGCGCCAGCAGCTTGGGGCAAGCTAACTATGGCTACACCTTC
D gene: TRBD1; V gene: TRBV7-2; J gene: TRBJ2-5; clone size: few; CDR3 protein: CASSLGTGRRELGTQYF; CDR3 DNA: TGTGCCAGCAGCCTCGGGACAGGCCGAAGAGAGTTGGGGACCCAGTACTTC
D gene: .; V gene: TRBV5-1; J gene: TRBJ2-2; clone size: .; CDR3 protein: CASSPAALAGELFF; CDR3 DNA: TGCGCCAGCAGCCCGGCAGCACTAGCCGGGGAGCTGTTTTTT
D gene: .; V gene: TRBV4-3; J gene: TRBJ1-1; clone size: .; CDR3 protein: CASTRLTGSTEAFF; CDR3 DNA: TGCGCCAGCACAAGGTTGACAGGTAGCACTGAAGCTTTCTTT
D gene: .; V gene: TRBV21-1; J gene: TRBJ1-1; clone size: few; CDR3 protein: CASRRGGLAEAFF; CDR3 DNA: TGTGCCAGCAGGCGGGGGGGGTTGGCTGAAGCTTTCTTT
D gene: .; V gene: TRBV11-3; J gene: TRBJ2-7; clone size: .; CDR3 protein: CASSLTSSYEQYF; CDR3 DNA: TGTGCCAGCAGCTTAACAAGCTCCTACGAGCAGTACTTC
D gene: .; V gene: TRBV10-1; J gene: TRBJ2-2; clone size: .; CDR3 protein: CASTGQISGVVGELFF; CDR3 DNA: TGCGCCAGCACCGGCCAGATCAGTGGAGTTGTCGGGGAGCTGTTTTTT
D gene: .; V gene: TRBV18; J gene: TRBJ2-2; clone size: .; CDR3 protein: CASSPPGGSKTGELFF; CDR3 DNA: TGTGCCAGCTCACCACCGGGTGGGAGTAAGACCGGGGAGCTGTTTTTT
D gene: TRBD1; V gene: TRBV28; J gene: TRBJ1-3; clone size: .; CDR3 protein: CASSSPGQKDTIYF; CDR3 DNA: TGTGCCAGCAGTTCTCCGGGACAGAAAGACACCATATATTTT
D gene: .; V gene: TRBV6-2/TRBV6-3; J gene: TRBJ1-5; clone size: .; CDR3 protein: CASSQLWGGGISNQPQHF; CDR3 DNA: TGTGCCAGCAGCCAACTGTGGGGAGGGGGGATTAGCAATCAGCCCCAGCATTTT
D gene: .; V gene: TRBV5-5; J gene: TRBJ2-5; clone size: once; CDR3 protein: CASSTPGQVRTQYF; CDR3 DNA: TGTGCCAGCAGCACTCCGGGACAAGTGAGGACCCAGTACTTC
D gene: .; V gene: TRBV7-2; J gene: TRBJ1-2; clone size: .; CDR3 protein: CASSPGTGANYGYTF; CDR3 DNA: TGTGCCAGCAGCCCAGGGACTGGAGCTAACTATGGCTACACCTTC
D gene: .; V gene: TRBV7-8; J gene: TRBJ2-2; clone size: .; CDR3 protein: CASSPGSLYTGELFF; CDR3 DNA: TGTGCCAGCAGCCCAGGCAGCCTCTACACCGGGGAGCTGTTTTTT
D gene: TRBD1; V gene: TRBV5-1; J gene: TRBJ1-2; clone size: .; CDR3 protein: CASSPGTGSHGYTF; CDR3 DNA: TGCGCCAGCAGCCCCGGGACAGGGTCACATGGCTACACCTTC
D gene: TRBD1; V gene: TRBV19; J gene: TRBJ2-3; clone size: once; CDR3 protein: CASMKGDSSTDTQYF; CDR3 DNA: TGTGCCAGTATGAAGGGGGACAGCAGCACAGATACGCAGTATTTT